Given below is one T cell receptor (beta chain) in context. The data belong to a study of CD8 T cells in ankylosing spondylitis. Germline loops: CDR1 SGHVS, CDR2 FQNEAQ. V lost 3 bases and J lost 4, with 12 bases in between. There are 15 residues in the CDR3. TCRdb used MiXCR to reprocess the 5' RACE reads, holding one entry per CDR3 protein. The table includes about 160,000 distinct CDR3 sequences, roughly 10% detected once. This TCR was sampled from a female donor with ankylosing spondylitis or in good health (not recorded which). The sequenced material came from blood, either unsorted or a sorted T cell fraction (not recorded which). The rearrangement joins TRBV7-8 to TRBJ2-2; D unclear. DNA of the CDR3: TGTGCCAGCAGCTTCTCCAGTGAATCCACCGGGGAGCTGTTTTTT. It encodes CASSFSSESTGELFF.